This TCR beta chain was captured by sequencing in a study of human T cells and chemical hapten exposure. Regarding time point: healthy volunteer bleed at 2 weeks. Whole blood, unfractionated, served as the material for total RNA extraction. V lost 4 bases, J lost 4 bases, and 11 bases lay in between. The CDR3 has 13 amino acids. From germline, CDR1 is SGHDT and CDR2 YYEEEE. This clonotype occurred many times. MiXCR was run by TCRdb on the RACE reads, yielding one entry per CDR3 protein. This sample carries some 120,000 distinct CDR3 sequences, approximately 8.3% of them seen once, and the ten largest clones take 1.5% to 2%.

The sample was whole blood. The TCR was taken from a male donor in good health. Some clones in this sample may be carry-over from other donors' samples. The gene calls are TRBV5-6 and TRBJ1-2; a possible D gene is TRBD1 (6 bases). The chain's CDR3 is CASSGGGGYGYTF. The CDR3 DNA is TGTGCCAGCAGCGGAGGAGGGGGCTATGGCTACACCTTC.